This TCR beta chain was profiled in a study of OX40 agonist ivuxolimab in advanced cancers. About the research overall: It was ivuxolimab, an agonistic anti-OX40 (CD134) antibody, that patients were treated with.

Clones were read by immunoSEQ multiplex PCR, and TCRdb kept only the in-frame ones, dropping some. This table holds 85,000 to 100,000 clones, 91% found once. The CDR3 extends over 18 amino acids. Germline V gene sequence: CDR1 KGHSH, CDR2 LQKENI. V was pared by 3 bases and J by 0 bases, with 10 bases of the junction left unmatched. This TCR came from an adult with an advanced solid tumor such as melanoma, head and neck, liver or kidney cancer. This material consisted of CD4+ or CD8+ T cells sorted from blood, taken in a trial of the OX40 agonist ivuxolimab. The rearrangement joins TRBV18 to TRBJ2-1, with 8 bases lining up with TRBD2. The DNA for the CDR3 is TGTGCCAGCTCACCTAGCCTTAGCGGGATACTCTCCTACAATGAGCAGTTCTTC. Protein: CASSPSLSGILSYNEQFF.